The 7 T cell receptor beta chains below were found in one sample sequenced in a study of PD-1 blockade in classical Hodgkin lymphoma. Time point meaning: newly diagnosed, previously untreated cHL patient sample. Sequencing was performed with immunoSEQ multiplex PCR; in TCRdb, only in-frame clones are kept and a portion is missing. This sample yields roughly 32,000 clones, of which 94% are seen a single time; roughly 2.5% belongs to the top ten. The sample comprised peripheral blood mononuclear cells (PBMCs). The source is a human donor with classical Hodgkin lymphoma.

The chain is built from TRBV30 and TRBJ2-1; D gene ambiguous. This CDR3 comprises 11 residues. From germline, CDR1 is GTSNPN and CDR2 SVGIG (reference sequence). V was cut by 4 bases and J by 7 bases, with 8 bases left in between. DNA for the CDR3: TGTGCCTGGACTGAAGGGAATGAGCAGTTCTTC. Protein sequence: CAWTEGNEQFF.

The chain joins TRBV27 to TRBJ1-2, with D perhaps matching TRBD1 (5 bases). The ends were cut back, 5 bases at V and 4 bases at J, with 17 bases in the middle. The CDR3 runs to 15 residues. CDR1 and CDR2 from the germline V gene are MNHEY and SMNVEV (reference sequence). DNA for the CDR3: TGTGCCAGCAGTGCTAGGGACCCCCGGGGCTATGGCTACACCTTC. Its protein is CASSARDPRGYGYTF.

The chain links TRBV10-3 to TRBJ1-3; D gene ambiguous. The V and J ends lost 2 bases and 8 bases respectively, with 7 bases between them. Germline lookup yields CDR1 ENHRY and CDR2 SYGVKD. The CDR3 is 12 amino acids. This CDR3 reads CAISEALDTIYF. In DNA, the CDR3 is TGTGCCATCAGTGAGGCTTTAGACACCATATATTTT.

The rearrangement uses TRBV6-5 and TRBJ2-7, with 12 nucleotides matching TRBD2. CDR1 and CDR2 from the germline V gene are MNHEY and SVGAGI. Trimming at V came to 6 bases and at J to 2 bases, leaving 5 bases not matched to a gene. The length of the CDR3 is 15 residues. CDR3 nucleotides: TGTGCCAGCAGCACGACTAGCGGGAGCCCCTACGAGCAGTACTTC. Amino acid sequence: CASSTTSGSPYEQYF.

CDR3 nucleotides: TGTGCCAGCAGCCGACTAGCGGGAGACCTAGAGACCCAGTACTTC. Amino acid sequence: CASSRLAGDLETQYF. V usage is TRBV4-2 and J usage is TRBJ2-5, with TRBD2 matching over 12 bases. Germline V lookup: CDR1 LGHNA, CDR2 YNFKEQ. The trim removed 4 bases at V and 4 bases at J, leaving 4 bases unmatched. This CDR3 is 15 amino acids long.

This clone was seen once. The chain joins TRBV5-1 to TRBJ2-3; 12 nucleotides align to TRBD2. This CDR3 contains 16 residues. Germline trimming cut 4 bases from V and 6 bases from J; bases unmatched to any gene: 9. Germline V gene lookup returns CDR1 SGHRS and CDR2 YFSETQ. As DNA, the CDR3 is TGCGCCAGCAGCCCCTGGCTAGCGGGAGGGCCCGATACGCAGTATTTT. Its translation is CASSPWLAGGPDTQYF. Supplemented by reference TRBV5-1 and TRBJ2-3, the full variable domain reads KAGVTQTPRYLIKTRGQQVTLSCSPISGHRSVSWYQQTPGQGLQFLFEYFSETQRNKGNFPGRFSGRQFSNSRSEMNVSTLELGDSALYLCASSPWLAGGPDTQYFGPGTRLTVL.

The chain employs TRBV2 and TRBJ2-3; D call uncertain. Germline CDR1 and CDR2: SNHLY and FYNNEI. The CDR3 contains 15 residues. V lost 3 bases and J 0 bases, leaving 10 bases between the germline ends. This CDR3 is CASSDLQSSTDTQYF. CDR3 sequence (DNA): TGTGCCAGCAGTGATTTGCAGTCTAGCACAGATACGCAGTATTTT.